The 9 T cell receptor beta chains below come from one sample, sequenced in a study of T cells in Graves' hyperthyroidism and ophthalmopathy. Researchers took RNA transcripts and amplified the TCR beta CDR3 regions from them. Initially, a first-round RT-PCR of the TCR CDR3 employed the HTBI primer set. One entry per CDR3 protein results from TCRdb running MiXCR on the multiplex PCR reads. This table has around 400,000 distinct CDR3 sequences, around a quarter appearing once. The sample taken for sequencing was blood. Source of these receptors: a man aged 45 to 65 with Graves' hyperthyroidism.

This clonotype was observed a few times. The chain joins TRBV29-1 to TRBJ1-1; TRBD1 matches at 7 bases. The CDR3 has 14 amino acids. Trimming cost V 4 bases and J 11 bases; bases outside gene matches: 16. The V gene's germline CDR1 is SQVTM and CDR2 ANQGSEA. The CDR3 nucleotides are TGCAGCGTTGTGGGCCAGGTCCGTACAGGGGTCGCTTTCTTT. Translation gives CSVVGQVRTGVAFF. Using reference TRBV29-1 and TRBJ1-1 for the parts outside the CDR3, the full variable domain is SAVISQKPSRDICQRGTSLTIQCQVDSQVTMMFWYRQQPGQSLTLIATANQGSEATYESGFVIDKFPISRPNLTFSTLTVSNMSPEDSSIYLCSVVGQVRTGVAFFGQGTRLTVV.

V and J are TRBV27 and TRBJ2-7, with D tentatively TRBD2 (5 bases). From germline, CDR1 is MNHEY and CDR2 SMNVEV (reference sequence). V was shortened by 1 base and J by 4 bases, with 11 bases between the two germline ends. The CDR3 is made up of 14 amino acids. The chain's CDR3 is CASSLYSSGYEQYF. The CDR3 nucleotides are TGTGCCAGCAGTTTATACTCCTCGGGATACGAGCAGTACTTC.

This clonotype was picked up many times. This chain links TRBV20-1 with TRBJ2-1; TRBD2 might be the D (6 bases). CDR3 length: 14 amino acids. Looked up from germline, CDR1 is DFQATT and CDR2 is SNEGSKA (reference sequence). Trimming took 6 bases from V and 2 from J, leaving 14 bases between them. The CDR3 spells CSATGVVTYNEQFF. In nucleotides, the CDR3 is TGCAGTGCGACGGGAGTGGTTACCTACAATGAGCAGTTCTTC.

The gene calls are TRBV12-3 or TRBV12-4 and TRBJ1-1; 7 bases agree with TRBD1. Trimming took 5 bases from V and 4 from J; bases not matched to a gene: 4. This CDR3 has 13 amino acids. The chain's CDR3 is CASSRTGATEAFF. CDR3 bases: TGTGCCAGCAGTAGGACAGGAGCCACTGAAGCTTTCTTT.

The V and J genes are TRBV7-9 and TRBJ2-3, with D perhaps assigned TRBD1 or TRBD2 (5 bases each). The CDR3 length is 12 residues. Germline loops: CDR1 SEHNR, CDR2 FQNEAQ (reference sequence). V dropped 5 bases and J dropped 6 bases, with 9 bases sitting between them. CDR3 in DNA: TGTGCCAGCAGCGTCAGGGAGGATACGCAGTATTTT. Its translation is CASSVREDTQYF.

This clonotype appeared a single time. This chain uses TRBV11-2 with TRBJ2-7; 7 bases are a match to TRBD2. The V segment lost 3 bases and the J segment 5 bases; nucleotides outside the gene matches: 10. In germline, CDR1 is SGHAT, CDR2 FQNNGV. The CDR3 extends over 15 amino acids. CDR3 nucleotide sequence: TGTGCCAGCAGCTTTTCGGGTGCGGGAGCTAACGAGCAGTACTTC. It translates to CASSFSGAGANEQYF. The entire variable domain, with the rest obtained from reference TRBV11-2 and TRBJ2-7, is as follows: EAGVAQSPRYKIIEKRQSVAFWCNPISGHATLYWYQQILGQGPKLLIQFQNNGVVDDSQLPKDRFSAERLKGVDSTLKIQPAKLEDSAVYLCASSFSGAGANEQYFGPGTRLTVT.

This clonotype was seen a handful of times. V usage is TRBV6-1 and J usage is TRBJ1-2, with unresolved D. Trimming shortened V by 5 bases and J by 1 base, and 8 bases separated the two germline ends. Germline CDR1 and CDR2: MNHNS and SASEGT. This CDR3 has 13 amino acids. The CDR3 nucleotides are TGTGCCAGCAGTCGCGAAATTAACTATGGCTACACCTTC. Its protein product is CASSREINYGYTF.

This clonotype was picked up many times. The V and J genes are TRBV24-1 and TRBJ2-3; D is unclear. The CDR3 consists of 15 residues. With 4 bases removed from V and 5 bases from J, the gap between germline ends came to 15 bases. Germline assignment: CDR1 KGHDR and CDR2 SFDVKD. CDR3 region: CATSDHGTRGDTQYF. The CDR3, as DNA: TGTGCCACCAGTGACCATGGTACACGCGGAGATACGCAGTATTTT.

This clonotype was seen many times. The V gene is TRBV30, the J gene TRBJ1-5, with TRBD1 identical over 7 bases. V shed 5 bases and J 7 bases; nucleotides not matched to a gene: 8. This CDR3 has 13 residues. Germline lookup yields CDR1 GTSNPN and CDR2 SVGIG (reference sequence). This chain's CDR3 is CAWSSGTVQPQHF. The CDR3, as DNA: TGTGCCTGGTCCTCCGGGACAGTCCAGCCCCAGCATTTT.